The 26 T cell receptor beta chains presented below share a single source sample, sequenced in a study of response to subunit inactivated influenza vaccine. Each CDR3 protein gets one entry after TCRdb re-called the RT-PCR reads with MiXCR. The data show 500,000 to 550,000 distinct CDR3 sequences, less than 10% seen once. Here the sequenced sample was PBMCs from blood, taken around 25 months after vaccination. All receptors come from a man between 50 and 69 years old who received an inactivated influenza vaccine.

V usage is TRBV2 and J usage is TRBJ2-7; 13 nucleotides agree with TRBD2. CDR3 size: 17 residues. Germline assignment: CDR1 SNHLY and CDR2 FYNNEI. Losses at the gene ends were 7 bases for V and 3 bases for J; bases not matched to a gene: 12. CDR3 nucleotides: TGTGCCAGCACGGCTGTTTGGCGACTAGCGGGAGGCTACGAGCAGTACTTC. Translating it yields CASTAVWRLAGGYEQYF.

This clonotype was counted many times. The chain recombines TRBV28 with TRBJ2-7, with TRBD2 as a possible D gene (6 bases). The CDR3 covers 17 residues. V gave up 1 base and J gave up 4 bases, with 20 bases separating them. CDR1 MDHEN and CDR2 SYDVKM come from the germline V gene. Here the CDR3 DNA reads TGTGCCAGCAGTTTATTGTCCTCTACGGGAGTCGGATACGAGCAGTACTTC. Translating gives CASSLLSSTGVGYEQYF.

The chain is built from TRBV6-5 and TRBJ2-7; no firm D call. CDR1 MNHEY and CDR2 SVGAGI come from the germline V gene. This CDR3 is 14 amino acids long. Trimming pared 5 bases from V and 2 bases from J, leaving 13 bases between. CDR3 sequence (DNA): TGTGCCAGCAGTAACCCCAGTAGGGCCTACGAGCAGTACTTC. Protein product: CASSNPSRAYEQYF.

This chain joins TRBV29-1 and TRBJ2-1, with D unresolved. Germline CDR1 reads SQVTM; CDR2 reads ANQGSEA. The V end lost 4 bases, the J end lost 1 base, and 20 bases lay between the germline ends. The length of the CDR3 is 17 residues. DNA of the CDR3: TGCAGCGTTGTGATTTGGGCGGTGGGTGGGTCCTACAATGAGCAGTTCTTC. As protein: CSVVIWAVGGSYNEQFF.

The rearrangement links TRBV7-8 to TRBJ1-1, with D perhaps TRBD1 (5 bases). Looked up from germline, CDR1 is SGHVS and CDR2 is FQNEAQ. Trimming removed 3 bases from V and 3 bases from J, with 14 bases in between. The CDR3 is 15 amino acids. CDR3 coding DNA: TGTGCCAGCAGCTTTGTTGGCAGGGCGTACACTGAAGCTTTCTTT. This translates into CASSFVGRAYTEAFF.

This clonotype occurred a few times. In nucleotides, the CDR3 is TGCAGTGCTAGACGGGGAACTTTTAGCAATCAGCCCCAGCATTTT. Protein: CSARRGTFSNQPQHF. The rearrangement joins TRBV20-1 to TRBJ1-5; D call uncertain. The CDR3 consists of 15 residues. Trimming shortened V by 2 bases and J by 0 bases, and 11 bases separated the two germline ends. The germline V gene encodes CDR1 DFQATT and CDR2 SNEGSKA (reference sequence).

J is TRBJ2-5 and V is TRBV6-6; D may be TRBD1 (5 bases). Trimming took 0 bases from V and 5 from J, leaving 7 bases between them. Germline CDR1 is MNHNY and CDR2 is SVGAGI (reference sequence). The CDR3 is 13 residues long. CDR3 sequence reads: CASSYSKGETQYF. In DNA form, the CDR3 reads TGTGCCAGCAGTTACTCGAAGGGGGAGACCCAGTACTTC.

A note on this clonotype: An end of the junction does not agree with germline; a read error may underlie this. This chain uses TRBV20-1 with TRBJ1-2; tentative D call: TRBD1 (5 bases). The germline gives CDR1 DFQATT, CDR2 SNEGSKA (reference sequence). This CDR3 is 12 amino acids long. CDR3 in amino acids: CSSRVGTYGYTF. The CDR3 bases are TGCAGTTCTAGAGTCGGGACTTATGGCTACACCTTC.

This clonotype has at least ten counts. CDR3 amino acids: CASSRTGGSYNEQFF. The CDR3 region has the DNA TGTGCCAGCAGTCGGACTGGGGGATCCTACAATGAGCAGTTCTTC. The gene calls are TRBV7-9 and TRBJ2-1, with D perhaps TRBD1 or TRBD2 (5 bases each). This CDR3 has 15 residues. The germline gives CDR1 SEHNR, CDR2 FQNEAQ (reference sequence). V lost 6 bases to trimming and J lost 1 base, with 13 bases between them.

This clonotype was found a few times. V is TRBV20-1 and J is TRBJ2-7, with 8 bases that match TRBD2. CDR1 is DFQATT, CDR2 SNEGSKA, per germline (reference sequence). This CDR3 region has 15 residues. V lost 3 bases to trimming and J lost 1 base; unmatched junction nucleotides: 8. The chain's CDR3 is CSARSPIAGSYEQYF. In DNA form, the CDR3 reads TGCAGTGCTAGGTCCCCGATAGCGGGATCCTACGAGCAGTACTTC.

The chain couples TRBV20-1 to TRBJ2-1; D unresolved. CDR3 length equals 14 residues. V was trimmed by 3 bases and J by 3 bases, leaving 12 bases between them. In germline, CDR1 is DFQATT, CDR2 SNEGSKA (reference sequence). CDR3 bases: TGCAGTGCTAGTGTCCGCAGGCACTACAATGAGCAGTTCTTC. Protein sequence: CSASVRRHYNEQFF.

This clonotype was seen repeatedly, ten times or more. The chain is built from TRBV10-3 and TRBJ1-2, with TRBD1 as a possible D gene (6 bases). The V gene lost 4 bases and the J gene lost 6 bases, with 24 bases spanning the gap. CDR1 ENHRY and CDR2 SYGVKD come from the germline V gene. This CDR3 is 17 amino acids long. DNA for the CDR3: TGTGCCATCAGTGTCCCCAGGACAGCCGGGGGCTTCGATGGCTACACCTTC. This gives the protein CAISVPRTAGGFDGYTF.

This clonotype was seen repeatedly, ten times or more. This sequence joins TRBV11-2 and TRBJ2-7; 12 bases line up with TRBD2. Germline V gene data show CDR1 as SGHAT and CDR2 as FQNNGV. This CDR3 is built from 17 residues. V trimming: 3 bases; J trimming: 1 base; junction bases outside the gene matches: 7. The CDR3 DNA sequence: TGTGCCAGCAGCTTGACTAGCGGGAGAGGTACATCCTACGAGCAGTACTTC. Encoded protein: CASSLTSGRGTSYEQYF. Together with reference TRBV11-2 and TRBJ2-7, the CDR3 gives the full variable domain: EAGVAQSPRYKIIEKRQSVAFWCNPISGHATLYWYQQILGQGPKLLIQFQNNGVVDDSQLPKDRFSAERLKGVDSTLKIQPAKLEDSAVYLCASSLTSGRGTSYEQYFGPGTRLTVT.

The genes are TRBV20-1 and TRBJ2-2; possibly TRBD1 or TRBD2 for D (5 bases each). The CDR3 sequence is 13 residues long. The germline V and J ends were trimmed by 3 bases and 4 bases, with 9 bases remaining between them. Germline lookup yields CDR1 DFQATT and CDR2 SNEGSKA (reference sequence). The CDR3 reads CSASKGTTGELFF. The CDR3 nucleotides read TGCAGTGCTAGTAAGGGGACCACCGGGGAGCTGTTTTTT.

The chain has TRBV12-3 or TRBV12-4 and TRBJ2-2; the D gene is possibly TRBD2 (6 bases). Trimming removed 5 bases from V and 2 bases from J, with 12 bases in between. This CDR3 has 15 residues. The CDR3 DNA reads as TGTGCCAGCAGTAAGGACTACCAAAACACCGGGGAGCTGTTTTTT. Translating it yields CASSKDYQNTGELFF.

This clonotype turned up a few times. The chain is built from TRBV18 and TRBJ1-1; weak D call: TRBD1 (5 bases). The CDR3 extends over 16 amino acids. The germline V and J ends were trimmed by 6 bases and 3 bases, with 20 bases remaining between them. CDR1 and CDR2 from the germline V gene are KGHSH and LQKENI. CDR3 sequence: CASSGLGLSVDTEAFF. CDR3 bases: TGTGCCAGCTCGGGGCTGGGACTGAGTGTGGACACTGAAGCTTTCTTT.

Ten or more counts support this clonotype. DNA of the CDR3: TGTGCCAGCAGTAATACCGGGGGGCGCTACAATGAGCAGTTCTTC. It yields the protein CASSNTGGRYNEQFF. The chain uses TRBV12-3 or TRBV12-4 and TRBJ2-1; possible D gene TRBD2, 7 bases. The V end lost 5 bases, the J end lost 3 bases, and 14 bases lay between the germline ends. The CDR3 runs to 15 residues.

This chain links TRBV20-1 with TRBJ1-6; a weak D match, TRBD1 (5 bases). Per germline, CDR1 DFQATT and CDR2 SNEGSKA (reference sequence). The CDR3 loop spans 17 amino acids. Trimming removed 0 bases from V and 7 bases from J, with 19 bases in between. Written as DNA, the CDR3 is TGCAGTGCTAGAGACCGGGGACCCCATCTTTTGAATTCACCCCTCCACTTT. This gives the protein CSARDRGPHLLNSPLHF.

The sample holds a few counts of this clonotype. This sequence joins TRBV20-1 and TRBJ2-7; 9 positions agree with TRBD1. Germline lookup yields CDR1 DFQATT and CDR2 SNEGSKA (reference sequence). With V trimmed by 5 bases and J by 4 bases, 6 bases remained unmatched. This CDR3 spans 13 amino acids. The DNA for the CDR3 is TGCAGTGCTCCCGGGACAGGGAAATACGAGCAGTACTTC. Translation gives CSAPGTGKYEQYF.

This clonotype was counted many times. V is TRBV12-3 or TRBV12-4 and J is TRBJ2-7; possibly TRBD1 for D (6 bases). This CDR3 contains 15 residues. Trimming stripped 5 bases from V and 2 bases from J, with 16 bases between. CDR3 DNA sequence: TGTGCCAGCAGTCATAACCCGACAGGTCCCTACGAGCAGTACTTC. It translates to CASSHNPTGPYEQYF.

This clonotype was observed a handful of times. The CDR3 DNA sequence: TGTGCCAGCAGTCGCGCCCTGACAGCTAACTATGGCTACACCTTC. Its protein product is CASSRALTANYGYTF. The genes are TRBV6-2 or TRBV6-3 and TRBJ1-2, with D possibly matching TRBD1 (5 bases). Germline loops: CDR1 MNHEY, CDR2 SVGEGT. The CDR3 length is 15 residues. V was pared by 5 bases and J by 0 bases, with 13 bases between.

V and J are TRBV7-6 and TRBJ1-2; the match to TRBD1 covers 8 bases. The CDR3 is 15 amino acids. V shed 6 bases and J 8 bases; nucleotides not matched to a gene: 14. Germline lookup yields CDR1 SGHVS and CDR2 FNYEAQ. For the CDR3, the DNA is TGTGCCAGCAGTCTACAGGGGGGGGTTTTGGGAGGCTACACCTTC. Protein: CASSLQGGVLGGYTF.

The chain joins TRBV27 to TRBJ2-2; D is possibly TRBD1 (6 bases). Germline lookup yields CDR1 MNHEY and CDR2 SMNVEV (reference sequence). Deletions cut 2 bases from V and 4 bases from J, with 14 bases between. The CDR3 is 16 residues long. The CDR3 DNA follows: TGTGCCAGCAGTTTAGAGGGACATAGGGCCACCGGGGAGCTGTTTTTT. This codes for CASSLEGHRATGELFF.

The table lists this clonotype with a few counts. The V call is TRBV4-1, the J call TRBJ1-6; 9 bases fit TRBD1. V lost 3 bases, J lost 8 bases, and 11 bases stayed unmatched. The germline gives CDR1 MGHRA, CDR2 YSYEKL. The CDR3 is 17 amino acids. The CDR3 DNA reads TGCGCCAGCAGCCACAGGTTGGACAGGGGAAGTTATTCACCCCTCCACTTT. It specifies CASSHRLDRGSYSPLHF.

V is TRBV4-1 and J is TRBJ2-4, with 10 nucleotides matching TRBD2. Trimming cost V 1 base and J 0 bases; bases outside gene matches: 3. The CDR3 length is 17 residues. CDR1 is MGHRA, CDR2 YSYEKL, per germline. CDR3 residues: CASSQGGLAEAKNIQYF. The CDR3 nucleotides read TGCGCCAGCAGCCAAGGAGGACTAGCGGAAGCCAAAAACATTCAGTACTTC.

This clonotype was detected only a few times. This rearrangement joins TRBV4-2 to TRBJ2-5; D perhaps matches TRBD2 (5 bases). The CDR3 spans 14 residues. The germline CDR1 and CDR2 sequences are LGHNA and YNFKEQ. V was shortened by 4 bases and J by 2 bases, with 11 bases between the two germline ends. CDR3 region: CASSRGSDQETQYF. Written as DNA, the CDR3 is TGTGCCAGCAGCCGTGGGAGCGATCAAGAGACCCAGTACTTC.